One sample yielded the 8 T cell receptor beta chains listed below, sequenced in a study of shared T cell receptors in the human thymus. Clones were sequenced by immunoSEQ multiplex PCR, and TCRdb holds only the in-frame ones, with some missing. Here the sample spans some 660,000 clones, around 87% being singletons. These data also formed part of another study, on human thymus T cells.

The specimen was thymocytes. These TCRs come from a boy under two years old with a congenital heart defect.

The count of this clone is one. The chain employs TRBV5-4 and TRBJ2-1; a possible D gene is TRBD2 (5 bases). Trimming pared 5 bases from V and 2 bases from J, leaving 11 bases between. Germline V gene lookup returns CDR1 SGHNT and CDR2 YYREEE (reference sequence). CDR3 length: 14 residues. The CDR3 DNA follows: TGTGCCAGCAGTACCGGACTTACCTACAATGAGCAGTTCTTC. Its translation: CASSTGLTYNEQFF.

The chain has TRBV5-1 and TRBJ2-3; TRBD2 agrees at 11 bases. This CDR3 contains 18 residues. CDR1 is SGHRS, CDR2 YFSETQ, per germline. Trimming cost V 0 bases and J 0 bases; bases outside gene matches: 6. The CDR3, as DNA: TGCGCCAGCAGCTTGGCTAGCGGGGGGACTACTAGCACAGATACGCAGTATTTT. It encodes CASSLASGGTTSTDTQYF. Together with reference TRBV5-1 and TRBJ2-3, the CDR3 gives the full variable domain: KAGVTQTPRYLIKTRGQQVTLSCSPISGHRSVSWYQQTPGQGLQFLFEYFSETQRNKGNFPGRFSGRQFSNSRSEMNVSTLELGDSALYLCASSLASGGTTSTDTQYFGPGTRLTVL.

The chain uses TRBV11-2 and TRBJ2-7; 10 bases are a match to TRBD2. Trimming cost V 3 bases and J 1 base; bases outside gene matches: 3. CDR3 length: 15 amino acids. Germline V CDR1 and CDR2: SGHAT, FQNNGV. Here the CDR3 DNA reads TGTGCCAGCAGCTTTGGACTAGCGGAGTCCTACGAGCAGTACTTC. Residues: CASSFGLAESYEQYF.

In DNA, the CDR3 is TGTGCCAGCAGTTACTCGAGAAGAGACTTTAACTATGGCTACACCTTC. This encodes CASSYSRRDFNYGYTF. J is TRBJ1-2 and V is TRBV6-5; D remains ambiguous. Per germline, CDR1 MNHEY and CDR2 SVGAGI. The CDR3 length is 16 residues. V lost 0 bases and J lost 1, with 12 bases in between.

The genes are TRBV18 and TRBJ2-7, with D tentatively TRBD1 (6 bases). V lost 6 bases to trimming and J lost 4 bases, with 16 bases between them. The CDR3 extends over 14 amino acids. Germline V CDR1 and CDR2: KGHSH, LQKENI. DNA of the CDR3: TGTGCCAGCTCCCGGGCAACCGGGACATACGAGCAGTACTTC. Translated: CASSRATGTYEQYF.

This chain links TRBV7-9 with TRBJ2-7, with TRBD1 matching 7 bases. Trimming took 5 bases from V and 6 from J; bases not matched to a gene: 16. The germline V gene encodes CDR1 SEHNR and CDR2 FQNEAQ (reference sequence). This CDR3 spans 16 amino acids. For the CDR3, the DNA is TGTGCCAGCAGCCATAAAGGGGGCCACTCTAGGGGCGAGCAGTACTTC. Protein: CASSHKGGHSRGEQYF.

In its sample, this clone was seen once. The V and J genes are TRBV4-1 and TRBJ2-1; TRBD2 agrees at 8 bases. This CDR3 contains 16 residues. J lost 4 bases, V lost 2 bases, and 7 bases had no gene match. Looked up from germline, CDR1 is MGHRA and CDR2 is YSYEKL. This chain's CDR3 is CASSQRVRGEYNEQFF. The CDR3, as DNA: TGCGCCAGCAGCCAAAGAGTGCGGGGGGAGTACAATGAGCAGTTCTTC.

This chain uses TRBV6-6 with TRBJ2-7, with D perhaps TRBD2 (6 bases). Germline V gene sequence: CDR1 MNHNY, CDR2 SVGAGI (reference sequence). Trimming took 2 bases from V and 5 from J, leaving 16 bases between them. CDR3 size: 15 residues. CDR3 bases: TGTGCCAGCAGTTACGGCGGGGAAAAGATCCACGAGCAGTACTTC. Translation gives CASSYGGEKIHEQYF.